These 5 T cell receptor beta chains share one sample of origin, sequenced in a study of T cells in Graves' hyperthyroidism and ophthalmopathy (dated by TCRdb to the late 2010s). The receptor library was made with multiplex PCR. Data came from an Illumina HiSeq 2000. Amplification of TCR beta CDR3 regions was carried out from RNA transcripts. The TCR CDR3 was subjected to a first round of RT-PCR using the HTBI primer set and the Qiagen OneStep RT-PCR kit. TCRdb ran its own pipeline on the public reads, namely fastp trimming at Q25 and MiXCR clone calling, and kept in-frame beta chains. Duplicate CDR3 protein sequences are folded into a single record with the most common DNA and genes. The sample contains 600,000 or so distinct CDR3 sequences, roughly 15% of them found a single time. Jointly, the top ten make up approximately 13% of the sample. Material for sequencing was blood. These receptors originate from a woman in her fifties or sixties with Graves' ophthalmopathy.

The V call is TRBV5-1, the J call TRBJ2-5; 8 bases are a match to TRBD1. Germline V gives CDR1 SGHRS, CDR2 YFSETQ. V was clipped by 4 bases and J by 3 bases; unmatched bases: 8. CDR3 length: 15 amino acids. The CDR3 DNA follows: TGCGCCAGCAGCCTCCACCCGGGACAGGAAGAGACCCAGTACTTC. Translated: CASSLHPGQEETQYF.

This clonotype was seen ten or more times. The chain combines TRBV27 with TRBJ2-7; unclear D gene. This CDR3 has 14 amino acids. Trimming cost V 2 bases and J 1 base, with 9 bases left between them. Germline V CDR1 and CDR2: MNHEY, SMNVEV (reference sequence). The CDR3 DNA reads TGTGCCAGCAGTTTAATCGGCAGGTCCTACGAGCAGTACTTC. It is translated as CASSLIGRSYEQYF.

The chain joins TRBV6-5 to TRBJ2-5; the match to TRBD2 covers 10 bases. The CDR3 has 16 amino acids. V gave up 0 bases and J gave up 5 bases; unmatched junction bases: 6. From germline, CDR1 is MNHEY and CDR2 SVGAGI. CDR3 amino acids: CASSYSASGSWETQYF. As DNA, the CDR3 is TGTGCCAGCAGTTACTCGGCTAGCGGGAGCTGGGAGACCCAGTACTTC.

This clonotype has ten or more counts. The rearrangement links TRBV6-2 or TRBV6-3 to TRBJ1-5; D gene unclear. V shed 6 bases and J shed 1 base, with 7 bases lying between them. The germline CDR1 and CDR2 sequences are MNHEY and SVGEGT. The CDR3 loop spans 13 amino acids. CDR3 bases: TGTGCCAGCAGGGGCCTAAGCAATCAGCCCCAGCATTTT. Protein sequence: CASRGLSNQPQHF.

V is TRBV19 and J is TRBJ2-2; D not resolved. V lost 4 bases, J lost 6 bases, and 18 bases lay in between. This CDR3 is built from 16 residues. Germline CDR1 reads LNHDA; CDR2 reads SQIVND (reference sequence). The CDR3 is CASSRGPGGEAGELFF. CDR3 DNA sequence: TGTGCCAGTAGTAGGGGTCCCGGCGGCGAGGCCGGGGAGCTGTTTTTT.